This TCR beta chain was captured in a study of cytomegalovirus exposure and HLA in healthy donors. In regard to this clone: Its antigen remains unidentified.

This CDR3 is built from 15 residues. J was trimmed by 6 bases and V by 2 bases; bases with no gene match: 8. Germline CDR1 LNHDA, CDR2 SQIVND (reference sequence). Overall study findings and caveats: The study flagged about 150 TCR beta chains as cytomegalovirus-associated. In an earlier analysis, in around 590 donors, most V segments appeared productive either ~90% or ~30% of the time. The later analysis indicated that the majority of CMV-associated TCR beta chains appeared HLA-restricted.

PCR primers comprised 60 Vbeta and 13 Jbeta primers. Sequencing used immunoSEQ multiplex PCR; TCRdb keeps in-frame clones, though not all of them. The top ten clones hold roughly 4% of a sample with around 120,000 clones, about four fifths of them seen once. This rearrangement joins TRBV19 to TRBJ2-3, with TRBD2 identical over 7 bases. Sequences were obtained from PBMCs. The TCR was taken from a middle-aged woman in good health and CMV-seronegative. CDR3 sequence reads: CASSISGIRLDTQYF. The DNA for the CDR3 is TGTGCCAGTAGTATAAGCGGGATTCGCCTGGATACGCAGTATTTT. Full variable domain (rest looked up from reference TRBV19 and TRBJ2-3): DGGITQSPKYLFRKEGQNVTLSCEQNLNHDAMYWYRQDPGQGLRLIYYSQIVNDFQKGDIAEGYSVSREKKESFPLTVTSAQKNPTAFYLCASSISGIRLDTQYFGPGTRLTVL.